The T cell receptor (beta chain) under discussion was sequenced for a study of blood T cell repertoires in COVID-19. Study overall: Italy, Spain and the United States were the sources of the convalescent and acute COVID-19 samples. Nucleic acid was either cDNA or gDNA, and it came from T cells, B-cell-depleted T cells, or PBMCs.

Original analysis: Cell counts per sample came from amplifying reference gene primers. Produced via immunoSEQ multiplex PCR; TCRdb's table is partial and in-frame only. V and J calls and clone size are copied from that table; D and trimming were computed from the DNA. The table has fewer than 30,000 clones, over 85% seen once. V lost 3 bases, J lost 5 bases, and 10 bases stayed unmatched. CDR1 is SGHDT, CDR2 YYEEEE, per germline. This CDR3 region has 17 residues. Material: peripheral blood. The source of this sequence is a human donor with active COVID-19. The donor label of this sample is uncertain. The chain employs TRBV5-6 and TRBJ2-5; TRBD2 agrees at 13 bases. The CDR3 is CASSWGRTSGSRETQYF. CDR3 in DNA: TGTGCCAGCAGCTGGGGGAGGACTAGCGGGAGCCGGGAGACCCAGTACTTC.